This T cell receptor (beta chain) was recovered during a study of cytomegalovirus exposure and HLA in healthy donors (dated by TCRdb to about 2017). In terms of the full investigation: The roughly 700 repertoires of the first cohort and the approximately 130 validation repertoires were produced on the same platform, according to a later analysis. The study aimed to test whether signatures of past pathogen exposure could be identified by cataloging public T cell receptors. A separate validation cohort of some 130 different subjects was used in addition to the roughly 670-subject first cohort. To predict cytomegalovirus infection status, the study brought together high-throughput TCR immunosequencing, statistical association of individual TCRs with disease status, and machine learning.

Here is what the overall study found, with its caveats: The study gave a list of around 170 TCR beta chains associated with cytomegalovirus. All 130 or so repertoires were used to score co-occurrence in the validation cohort in a later analysis, because that analysis had no HLA typing for the cohort. It was suggested by the authors that the approach could potentially be generalized to other disease states and immunological phenotypes. In vitro tests confirmed that a few of the cytomegalovirus-associated TCR beta chains recognize cytomegalovirus antigens. Most TCR sequences were observed very rarely across donors, whereas some public TCRs were present in many individuals. A later analysis found that TCRs clustered in the first cohort also tended to co-occur in the roughly 120 validation repertoires, with 94% of cluster scores above 0. The classifier was reported to diagnose cytomegalovirus status with high specificity and sensitivity in both the original cohort and the validation cohort.

The donors belonged to the validation cohort of about 120 subjects, which was separate from the approximately 660-subject first cohort. On this clone itself: No antigen is known for it. The record has no base qualities; no much larger clone is one base away.

V is pared back by 6 bases and J by 3 bases, with 9 bases lying between the germline termini. CDR1 and CDR2, looked up from the germline V gene, are MDHEN and SYDVKM. Counted from cysteine to phenylalanine, this CDR3 has 12 amino acids. CDR3 DNA is the only sequence kept; it has 36 bases, read in frame from the first base. Libraries came from the immunoSEQ multiplex PCR assay. The authors' analysis ran thus. To diagnose cytomegalovirus status from the catalog of TCR beta chain sequences, a statistical classification framework was built. Drawn from immuneACCESS, this table holds only the in-frame rearrangements with V and J called that TCRdb kept. Clones are partly lost; checked studies trace under half to an unresolved V gene and leave the rest unexplained. V and J calls and clone size are copied from that table; D and trimming were computed from the DNA. In this sample the table shows 200,000 or so clones, over 65% of which occur a single time. Of the sample, roughly 6.5% is held by the ten largest clones.

The sample taken for sequencing was PBMCs. The sequence is built from TRBV28 and TRBJ2-7, with an unclear D gene assignment. The sequence came from a man between 18 and 29 years old in good health and CMV-seropositive. The nucleotides are TGTGCCAGCAGGCAGAACTACTACGAGCAGTACTTC. Its protein reads: CASRQNYYEQYF.